This T cell receptor (beta chain) stems from a study of T cell responses to AZD1222 COVID-19 vaccine. General study points: Increases in Spike-specific TCR breadth and depth were seen after two AZD1222 doses. The repertoires were collected only after the peak T cell response. Spike as a whole was targeted by vaccine-associated CD4 TCRs, dominant at 160-218 and 743-854. Donors were chiefly white British, with a greater number of females, and clonal diversity was perhaps underestimated.

Profiling relied on immunoSEQ multiplex PCR, and the TCRdb table lists in-frame clones only, not all of them. The sample carries 130,000 to 150,000 clones, around nine tenths recorded once. In the case of this clone: Its antigen is not known.

Germline CDR1 and CDR2: GTSNPN and SVGIG (reference sequence). The CDR3 has 12 residues. Trimming took off 5 bases at V and 9 bases at J, with 11 bases between the two ends. The rearrangement uses TRBV30 and TRBJ1-6; D unresolved. The source is an adult in good health. Sequences were derived from peripheral blood, sampled on day 0 of MenACWY control vaccination. This CDR3 is CAWGKEGSPLHF. Written as DNA, the CDR3 is TGTGCCTGGGGGAAGGAAGGTTCACCCCTCCACTTT.